This T cell receptor beta chain is drawn from a study of blood T cell repertoires in COVID-19. Cohorts were assigned according to the clinical history that participants reported. The length of the CDR3 is 11 residues. V was pared by 2 bases and J by 10 bases, with 6 bases between. The V gene's germline CDR1 is SNHLY and CDR2 FYNNEI. Clones were read by immunoSEQ multiplex PCR, and TCRdb kept only the in-frame ones, dropping some. The table lists under 300,000 clones, around 82% of them singletons. This chain connects TRBV2 to TRBJ2-1; D gene unclear. The receptor was derived from a man aged 50-59 years who had recovered from COVID-19. The sample taken for sequencing was PBMCs or T cells enriched from blood (not recorded which). CDR3 residues: CASSETEEQFF. The CDR3 DNA follows: TGTGCCAGCAGTGAAACGGAGGAGCAGTTCTTC.